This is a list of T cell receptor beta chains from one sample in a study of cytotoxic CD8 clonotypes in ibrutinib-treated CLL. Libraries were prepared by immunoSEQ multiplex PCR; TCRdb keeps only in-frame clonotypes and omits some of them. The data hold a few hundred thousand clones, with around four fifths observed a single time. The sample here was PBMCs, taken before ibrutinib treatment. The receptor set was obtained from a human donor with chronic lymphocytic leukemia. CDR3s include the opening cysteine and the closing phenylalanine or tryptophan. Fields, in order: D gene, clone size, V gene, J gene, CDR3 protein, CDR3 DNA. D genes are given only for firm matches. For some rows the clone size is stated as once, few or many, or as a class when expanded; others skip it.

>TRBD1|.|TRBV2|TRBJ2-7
CASRTSRDRGYEQYF
TGTGCCAGCAGAACCAGCCGGGACAGGGGGTACGAGCAGTACTTC
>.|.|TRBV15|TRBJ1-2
CATSIGRNYGYTF
TGTGCCACCAGCATTGGGAGGAACTATGGCTACACCTTC
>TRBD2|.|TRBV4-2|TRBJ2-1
CASSQEGLAGGPVEQFF
TGTGCCAGCAGCCAAGAGGGACTAGCGGGAGGGCCGGTTGAGCAGTTCTTC
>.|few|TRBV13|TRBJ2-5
CASSLGLGVASETQYF
TGTGCCAGCAGCTTGGGTTTAGGGGTAGCTTCAGAGACCCAGTACTTC
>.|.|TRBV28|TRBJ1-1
CASSLKGRSTEAFF
TGTGCCAGCAGTTTAAAGGGTCGAAGCACTGAAGCTTTCTTT
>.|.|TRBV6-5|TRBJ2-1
CASSYGLYNEQFF
TGTGCCAGCAGTTACGGGTTGTACAATGAGCAGTTCTTC
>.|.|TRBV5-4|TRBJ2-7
CASSLNPVGGYEQYF
TGTGCCAGCAGCTTGAATCCTGTAGGGGGCTACGAGCAGTACTTC
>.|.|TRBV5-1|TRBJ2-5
CASSYYRVVETQYF
TGCGCCAGCAGCTATTACAGGGTTGTAGAGACCCAGTACTTC
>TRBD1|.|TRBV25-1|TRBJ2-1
CASSEYAAAGGLYDEQFF
TGTGCCAGCAGTGAATATGCCGCGGCAGGGGGATTGTACGATGAGCAGTTCTTC
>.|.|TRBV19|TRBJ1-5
CASSPLGGSGQPQHF
TGTGCCAGTAGTCCCCTGGGGGGTAGCGGTCAGCCCCAGCATTTT
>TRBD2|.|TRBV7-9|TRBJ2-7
CASSLTSGLSYEQYF
TGTGCCAGCAGCTTGACTAGCGGACTGTCCTACGAGCAGTACTTC
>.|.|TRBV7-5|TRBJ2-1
CVRRRLAGALNEQFF
TGTGTCAGAAGAAGACTAGCGGGAGCTCTGAATGAGCAGTTCTTC
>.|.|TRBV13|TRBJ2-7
CASSLNRYEQYF
TGTGCCAGCAGCTTGAATAGATACGAGCAGTACTTC
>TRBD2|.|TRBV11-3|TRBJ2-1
CASSFLAGSNEQFF
TGTGCCAGCAGCTTCTTAGCGGGGAGTAATGAGCAGTTCTTC
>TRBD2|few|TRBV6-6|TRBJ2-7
CASSSGLAGTYEQYF
TGTGCCAGCAGTTCAGGACTAGCGGGGACCTACGAGCAGTACTTC
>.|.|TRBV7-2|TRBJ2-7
CASSLVVLSYEQYF
TGTGCCAGCAGCTTAGTCGTCCTCTCCTACGAGCAGTACTTC
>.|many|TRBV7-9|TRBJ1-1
CASSLVGGDTEAFF
TGTGCCAGCAGCTTAGTAGGGGGTGACACTGAAGCTTTCTTT
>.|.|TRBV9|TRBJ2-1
CASSVREDDEQFF
TGTGCCAGCAGCGTCCGAGAAGACGATGAGCAGTTCTTC
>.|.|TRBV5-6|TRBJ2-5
CASSLNRGANHGTQYF
TGTGCCAGCAGCTTGAACCGGGGGGCCAACCACGGGACCCAGTACTTC
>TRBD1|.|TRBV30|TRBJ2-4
CAGSGTGENIQYF
TGTGCCGGCTCCGGGACAGGGGAAAACATTCAGTACTTC
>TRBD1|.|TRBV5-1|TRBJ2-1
CASGQGQGLDEQFF
TGCGCCAGCGGACAGGGACAGGGGTTGGATGAGCAGTTCTTC
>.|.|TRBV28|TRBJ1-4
CASSFLEKLFF
TGTGCCAGCAGTTTCCTTGAAAAACTGTTTTTT
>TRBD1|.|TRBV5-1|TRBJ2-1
CASSGGDRVVAGEQFF
TGCGCCAGCAGCGGGGGGGACAGGGTTGTCGCCGGTGAGCAGTTCTTC
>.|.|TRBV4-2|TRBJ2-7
CASSQDRRESYEQYF
TGTGCCAGCAGCCAAGACCGCAGAGAATCCTACGAGCAGTACTTC
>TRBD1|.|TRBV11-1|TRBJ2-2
CASSLPWDRGTGELFF
TGTGCCAGCAGCTTACCCTGGGACAGGGGCACCGGGGAGCTGTTTTTT
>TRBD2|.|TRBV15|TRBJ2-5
CATSRNTFSGRAETQYF
TGTGCCACCAGCAGAAACACTTTTAGCGGGAGGGCTGAGACCCAGTACTTC
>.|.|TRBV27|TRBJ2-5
CASSHRRQSDYQAPEETQYF
TGTGCCAGCAGCCACAGGAGGCAATCCGATTATCAAGCACCCGAAGAGACCCAGTACTTC
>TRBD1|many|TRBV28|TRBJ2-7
CASSPTLPRTGFYGDEQYF
TGTGCCAGCAGCCCGACCTTACCCCGGACAGGGTTTTATGGCGACGAGCAGTACTTC